These 18 T cell receptor beta chains were sequenced from one sample in a study of response to subunit inactivated influenza vaccine. One entry per CDR3 protein results from TCRdb running MiXCR on the RT-PCR reads. The data show about 480,000 distinct CDR3 sequences, with under 15% seen just once and roughly 13% held by the top ten. The sequencing used PBMCs from blood, collected about 40 days after vaccination. These receptors originate from a middle-aged man who received an inactivated influenza vaccine.

The chain links TRBV20-1 to TRBJ2-3, with 10 bases identical to TRBD2. Germline trimming cut 3 bases from V and 2 bases from J; bases unmatched to any gene: 8. Per germline, CDR1 DFQATT and CDR2 SNEGSKA (reference sequence). There are 16 residues in the CDR3. This CDR3 reads CSASRLAGDYTDTQYF. The CDR3 DNA follows: TGCAGTGCTAGCAGACTAGCGGGTGATTACACAGATACGCAGTATTTT.

V and J are TRBV7-2 and TRBJ1-1; D gene unclear. Germline lookup yields CDR1 SGHTA and CDR2 FQGNSA. Between the trimmed V and J ends, which lost 1 base and 7 bases, there was a span of 10 bases. This CDR3 comprises 13 residues. The CDR3 nucleotides are TGTGCCAGCAGCTTAGTTCGGGAGGATGAAGCTTTCTTT. This gives the protein CASSLVREDEAFF.

This clonotype was recorded at least ten times. The rearrangement uses TRBV20-1 and TRBJ1-4; D is ambiguous. The ends were cut back, 5 bases at V and 8 bases at J, with 6 bases in the middle. This CDR3 has 10 residues. The V gene's germline CDR1 is DFQATT and CDR2 SNEGSKA (reference sequence). The DNA of the CDR3 is TGCAGTGCTTACGAAGAAAAACTGTTTTTT. This encodes CSAYEEKLFF.

This clonotype was counted at least ten times. V is TRBV6-1 and J is TRBJ2-7, with D possibly TRBD2 on 6 matching bases. The CDR3 loop spans 13 amino acids. V lost 10 bases and J lost 2, with 15 bases in between. Looked up from germline, CDR1 is MNHNS and CDR2 is SASEGT. CDR3 bases: TGTGCCACCACCACGGGCGGGACCTACGAGCAGTACTTC. Protein: CATTTGGTYEQYF.

Ten or more counts support this clonotype. The chain couples TRBV7-9 to TRBJ2-7; 14 nucleotides line up with TRBD2. The germline V gene has CDR1 SEHNR and CDR2 FQNEAQ (reference sequence). The CDR3 runs 15 residues. Germline trimming cut 5 bases from V and 5 bases from J; bases unmatched to any gene: 5. Here the CDR3 reads CASSPGTSGSNEQYF. CDR3 nucleotide sequence: TGTGCCAGCAGCCCCGGGACTAGCGGGAGTAACGAGCAGTACTTC.

This chain links TRBV28 with TRBJ2-6, with TRBD1 matching 9 bases. Looked up from germline, CDR1 is MDHEN and CDR2 is SYDVKM. This CDR3 contains 18 residues. Germline trimming cut 5 bases from V and 0 bases from J; bases unmatched to any gene: 8. DNA for the CDR3: TGTGCCAGCAGTCCACTCGGACAGGGGAGCTCTGGGGCCAACGTCCTGACTTTC. It specifies CASSPLGQGSSGANVLTF.

This clonotype has ten or more counts. V gene TRBV20-1 combines with J gene TRBJ1-5; the D gene is possibly TRBD1 (5 bases). The CDR3 has 14 amino acids. From germline, CDR1 is DFQATT and CDR2 SNEGSKA (reference sequence). Trimming removed 3 bases from V and 6 bases from J, with 15 bases in between. The CDR3 DNA sequence: TGCAGTGCTAGGCCCGGGACCCCCATTCAGCCCCAGCATTTT. Translation: CSARPGTPIQPQHF.

This clonotype was observed many times. The chain joins TRBV29-1 to TRBJ1-1, with a weak D call TRBD1 (5 bases). Trimming cost V 3 bases and J 1 base, with 15 bases left between them. The CDR3 is 15 residues long. CDR1 and CDR2 (germline): SQVTM, ANQGSEA. CDR3 loop: CSVDVIGDTNTEAFF. The CDR3 DNA reads TGCAGCGTTGACGTAATAGGGGATACGAACACTGAAGCTTTCTTT.

This clonotype has more than one count but fewer than ten. The rearrangement uses TRBV12-3 or TRBV12-4 and TRBJ2-7, with D uncertain. The CDR3 sequence is 14 residues long. Trimming cost V 1 base and J 2 bases, with 9 bases left between them. DNA of the CDR3: TGTGCCAGCAGTTTAGAGTCCAAAACCTACGAGCAGTACTTC. Its protein product is CASSLESKTYEQYF.

This clonotype was recorded a few times. The chain combines TRBV12-3 or TRBV12-4 with TRBJ1-4; no definite D call. The V gene lost 8 bases and the J gene lost 3 bases, with 13 bases spanning the gap. The CDR3 covers 14 residues. The DNA of the CDR3 is TGTGCCAGCGGGGTCACGGTCTCTAATGAAAAACTGTTTTTT. It is translated as CASGVTVSNEKLFF.

The V call is TRBV7-2, the J call TRBJ2-3; D uncertain. With 2 bases removed from V and 2 bases from J, the gap between germline ends came to 8 bases. Looked up from germline, CDR1 is SGHTA and CDR2 is FQGNSA. This CDR3 has 14 amino acids. CDR3 loop: CASSLYGTTDTQYF. In nucleotides, the CDR3 is TGTGCCAGCAGCTTATACGGAACCACAGATACGCAGTATTTT.

This clonotype has just a few counts. The chain joins TRBV24-1 to TRBJ2-1; 12 bases are a match to TRBD2. The CDR3 totals 16 residues. V lost 5 bases and J lost 8; bases outside the gene matches: 9. Germline CDR1 reads KGHDR; CDR2 reads SFDVKD. CDR3 residues: CATSARLAGGSYEQFF. The CDR3 DNA sequence: TGTGCCACCAGTGCCCGGCTAGCGGGGGGGTCGTATGAGCAGTTCTTC.

The chain combines TRBV5-6 with TRBJ2-4, with TRBD1 as a possible D gene (5 bases). The CDR3 loop spans 14 amino acids. Per germline, CDR1 SGHDT and CDR2 YYEEEE. V was trimmed by 4 bases and J by 7 bases, leaving 15 bases between them. CDR3 DNA sequence: TGTGCCAGCAGCCAACACCCCGCAGGGAACATTCAGTACTTC. This codes for CASSQHPAGNIQYF.

At least ten counts were recorded for this clonotype. The rearrangement joins TRBV5-6 to TRBJ1-1, with unresolved D. The CDR3 is 11 amino acids. Deletions cut 0 bases from V and 7 bases from J, with 4 bases between. CDR1 is SGHDT, CDR2 YYEEEE, per germline. CDR3 in amino acids: CASSLDFEAFF. The CDR3 region has the DNA TGTGCCAGCAGCTTGGACTTTGAAGCTTTCTTT.

The V and J genes are TRBV20-1 and TRBJ2-1; TRBD2 matches at 9 bases. The ends lost 8 bases at V and 8 bases at J; junction bases unmatched: 10. Germline values: CDR1 DFQATT, CDR2 SNEGSKA (reference sequence). This CDR3 is built from 13 residues. The chain's CDR3 is CSSLAGAGDEQFF. The CDR3 nucleotides read TGCAGTTCTTTAGCGGGAGCAGGCGATGAGCAGTTCTTC.

This clonotype was counted at least ten times. V is TRBV12-3 or TRBV12-4 and J is TRBJ1-5, with D uncertain. The CDR3 runs to 14 residues. V was pared by 3 bases and J by 4 bases, with 10 bases between. CDR3 sequence: CASSFQGLNQPQHF. The CDR3 DNA follows: TGTGCCAGCAGTTTCCAAGGTTTGAATCAGCCCCAGCATTTT.

This clonotype came up a few times. This chain links TRBV5-1 with TRBJ2-1; the D call may be TRBD1 or TRBD2 (6 bases each). The V gene lost 1 base and the J gene lost 2 bases, with 16 bases spanning the gap. CDR1 and CDR2 from the germline V gene are SGHRS and YFSETQ. The CDR3 contains 17 residues. CDR3 region: CASSLWGAQTAYNEQFF. In DNA form, the CDR3 reads TGCGCCAGCAGCTTGTGGGGGGCTCAAACCGCCTACAATGAGCAGTTCTTC.

The chain is built from TRBV4-3 and TRBJ2-1; tentative D call: TRBD1 (5 bases). The CDR3 is made up of 18 amino acids. Trimming took off 1 base at V and 10 bases at J, with 26 bases between the two ends. Germline-derived CDR1 and CDR2 are LGHNA and YSLEER. This CDR3 is CASSQGTYVGLGGGEQFF. The CDR3 DNA is TGCGCCAGCAGCCAAGGGACATATGTTGGGCTAGGCGGCGGCGAGCAGTTCTTC.